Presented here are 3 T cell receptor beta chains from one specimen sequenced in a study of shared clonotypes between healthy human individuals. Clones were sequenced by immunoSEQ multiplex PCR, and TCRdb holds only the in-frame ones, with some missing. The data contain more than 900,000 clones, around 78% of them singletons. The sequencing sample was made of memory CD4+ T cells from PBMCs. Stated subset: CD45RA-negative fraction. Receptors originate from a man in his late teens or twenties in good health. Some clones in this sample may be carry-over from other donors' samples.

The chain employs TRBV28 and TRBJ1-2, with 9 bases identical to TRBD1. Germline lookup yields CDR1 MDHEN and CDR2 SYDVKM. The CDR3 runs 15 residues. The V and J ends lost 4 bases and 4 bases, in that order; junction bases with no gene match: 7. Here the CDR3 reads CASSSRDRVFYGYTF. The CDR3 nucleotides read TGTGCCAGCAGTTCGAGGGACAGGGTCTTCTATGGCTACACCTTC.

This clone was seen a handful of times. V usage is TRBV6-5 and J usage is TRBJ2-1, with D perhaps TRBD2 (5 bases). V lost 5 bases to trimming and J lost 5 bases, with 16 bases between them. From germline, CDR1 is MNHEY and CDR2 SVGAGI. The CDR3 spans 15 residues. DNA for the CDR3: TGTGCCAGCAGTCCCCGTGGTAGCGTGGACAATGAGCAGTTCTTC. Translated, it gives CASSPRGSVDNEQFF.

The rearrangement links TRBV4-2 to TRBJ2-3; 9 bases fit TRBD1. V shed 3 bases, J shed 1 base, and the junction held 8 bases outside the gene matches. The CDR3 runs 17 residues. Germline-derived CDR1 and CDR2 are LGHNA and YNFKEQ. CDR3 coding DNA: TGTGCCAGCAGCCAGACCCGGACAGGGGAGGGCACAGATACGCAGTATTTT. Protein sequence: CASSQTRTGEGTDTQYF.